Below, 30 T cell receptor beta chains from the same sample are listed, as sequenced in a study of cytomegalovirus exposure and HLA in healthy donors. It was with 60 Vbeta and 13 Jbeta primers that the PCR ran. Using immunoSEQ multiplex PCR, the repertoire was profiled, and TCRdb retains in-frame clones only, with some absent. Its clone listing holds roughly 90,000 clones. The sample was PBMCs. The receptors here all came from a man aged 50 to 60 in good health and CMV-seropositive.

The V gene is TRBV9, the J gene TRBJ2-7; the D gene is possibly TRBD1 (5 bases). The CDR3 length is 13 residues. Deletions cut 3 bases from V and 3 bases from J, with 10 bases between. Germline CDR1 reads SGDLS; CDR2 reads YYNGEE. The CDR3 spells CASSGRQSYEQYF. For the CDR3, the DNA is TGTGCCAGCAGCGGGAGACAGAGCTACGAGCAGTACTTC. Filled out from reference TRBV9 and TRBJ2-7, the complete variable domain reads DSGVTQTPKHLITATGQRVTLRCSPRSGDLSVYWYQQSLDQGLQFLIQYYNGEERAKGNILERFSAQQFPDLHSELNLSSLELGDSALYFCASSGRQSYEQYFGPGTRLTVT.

In nucleotides, the CDR3 is TGTGCCAGCAGCCCGAGAGAAGGGGGAGTTCAGTACTTC. It specifies CASSPREGGVQYF. The V call is TRBV27, the J call TRBJ2-7; a weak D match, TRBD1 (6 bases). V was trimmed by 6 bases and J by 10 bases, leaving 19 bases between them. The CDR3 totals 13 residues. Germline V gene lookup returns CDR1 MNHEY and CDR2 SMNVEV (reference sequence).

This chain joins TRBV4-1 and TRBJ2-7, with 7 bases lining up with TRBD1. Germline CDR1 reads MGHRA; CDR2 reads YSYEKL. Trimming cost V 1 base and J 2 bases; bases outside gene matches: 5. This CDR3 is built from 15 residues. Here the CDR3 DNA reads TGCGCCAGCAGCCAAGCCGGACAGGTAACCTACGAGCAGTACTTC. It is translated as CASSQAGQVTYEQYF.

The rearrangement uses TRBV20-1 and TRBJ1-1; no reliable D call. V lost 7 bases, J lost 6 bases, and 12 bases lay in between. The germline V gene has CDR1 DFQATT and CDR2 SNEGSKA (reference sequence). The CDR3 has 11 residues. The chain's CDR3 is CSDAGAPEAFF. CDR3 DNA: TGCAGTGATGCGGGCGCCCCTGAAGCTTTCTTT.

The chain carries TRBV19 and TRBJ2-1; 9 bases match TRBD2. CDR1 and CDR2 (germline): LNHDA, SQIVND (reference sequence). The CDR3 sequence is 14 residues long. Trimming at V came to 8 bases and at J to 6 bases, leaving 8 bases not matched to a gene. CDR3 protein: CASSPGLAPNEQFF. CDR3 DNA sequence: TGTGCCAGTTCCCCGGGACTAGCCCCCAATGAGCAGTTCTTC.

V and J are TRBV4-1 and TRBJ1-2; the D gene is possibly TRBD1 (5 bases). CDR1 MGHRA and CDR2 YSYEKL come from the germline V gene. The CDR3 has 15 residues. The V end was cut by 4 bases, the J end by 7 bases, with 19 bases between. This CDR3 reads CASSPVPQGLSGYTF. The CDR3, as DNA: TGCGCCAGCAGCCCCGTGCCCCAGGGTTTAAGTGGCTACACCTTC.

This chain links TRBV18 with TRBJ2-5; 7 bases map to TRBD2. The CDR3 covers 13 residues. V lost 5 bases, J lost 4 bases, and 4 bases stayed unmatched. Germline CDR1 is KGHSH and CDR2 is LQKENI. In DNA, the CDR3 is TGTGCCAGCTCAGAACTAGCGAGAGAGACCCAGTACTTC. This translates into CASSELARETQYF.

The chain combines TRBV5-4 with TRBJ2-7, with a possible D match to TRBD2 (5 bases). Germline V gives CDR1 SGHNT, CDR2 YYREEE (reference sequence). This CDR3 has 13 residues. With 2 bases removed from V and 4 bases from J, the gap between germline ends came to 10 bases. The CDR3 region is CASSLQSGYEQYF. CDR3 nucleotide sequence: TGTGCCAGCAGCTTACAATCGGGGTACGAGCAGTACTTC.

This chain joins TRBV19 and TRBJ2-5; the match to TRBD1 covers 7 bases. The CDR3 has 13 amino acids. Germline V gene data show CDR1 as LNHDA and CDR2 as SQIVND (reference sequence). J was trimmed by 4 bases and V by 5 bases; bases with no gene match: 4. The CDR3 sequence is CASSVGGGETQYF. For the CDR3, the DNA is TGTGCCAGTAGTGTAGGGGGCGGAGAGACCCAGTACTTC. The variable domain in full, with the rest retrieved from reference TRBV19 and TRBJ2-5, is DGGITQSPKYLFRKEGQNVTLSCEQNLNHDAMYWYRQDPGQGLRLIYYSQIVNDFQKGDIAEGYSVSREKKESFPLTVTSAQKNPTAFYLCASSVGGGETQYFGPGTRLLVL.

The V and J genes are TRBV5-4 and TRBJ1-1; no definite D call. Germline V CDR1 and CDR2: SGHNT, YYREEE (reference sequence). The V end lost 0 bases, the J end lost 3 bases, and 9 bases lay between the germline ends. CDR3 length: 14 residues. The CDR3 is CASSLDPGYTEAFF. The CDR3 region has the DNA TGTGCCAGCAGCTTGGATCCGGGTTACACTGAAGCTTTCTTT.

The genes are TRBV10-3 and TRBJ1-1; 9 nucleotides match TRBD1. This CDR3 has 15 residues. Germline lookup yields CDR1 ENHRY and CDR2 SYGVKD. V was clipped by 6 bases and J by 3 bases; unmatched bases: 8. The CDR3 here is CAISTGGEGYTEAFF. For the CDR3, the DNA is TGTGCCATCAGCACAGGGGGCGAGGGGTACACTGAAGCTTTCTTT.

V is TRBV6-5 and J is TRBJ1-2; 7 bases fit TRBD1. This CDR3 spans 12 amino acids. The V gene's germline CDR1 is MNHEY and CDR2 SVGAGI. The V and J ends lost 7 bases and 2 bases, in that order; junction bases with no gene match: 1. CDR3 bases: TGTGCCAGCAAGACAGGGAACTATGGCTACACCTTC. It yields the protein CASKTGNYGYTF.

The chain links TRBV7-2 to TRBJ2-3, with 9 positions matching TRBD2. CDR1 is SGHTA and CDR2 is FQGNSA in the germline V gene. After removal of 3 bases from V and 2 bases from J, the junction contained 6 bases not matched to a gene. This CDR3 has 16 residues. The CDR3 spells CASSLGAGGHTDTQYF. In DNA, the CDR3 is TGTGCCAGCAGCTTGGGGGCGGGAGGGCACACAGATACGCAGTATTTT.

Here the CDR3 reads CSGVAGGFSDTQYF. CDR3 in DNA: TGCAGCGGTGTAGCGGGAGGGTTCTCAGATACGCAGTATTTT. J is TRBJ2-3 and V is TRBV29-1; TRBD2 matches at 11 bases. The CDR3 totals 14 residues. Germline CDR1 SQVTM, CDR2 ANQGSEA. V gave up 7 bases and J gave up 4 bases; unmatched junction bases: 7.

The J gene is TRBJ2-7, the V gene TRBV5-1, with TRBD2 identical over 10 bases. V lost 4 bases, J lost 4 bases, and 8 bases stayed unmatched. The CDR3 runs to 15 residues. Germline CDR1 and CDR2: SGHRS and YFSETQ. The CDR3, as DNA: TGCGCCAGCAGCGCGCTAGCGGGAGTTCGGTACGAGCAGTACTTC. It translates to CASSALAGVRYEQYF.

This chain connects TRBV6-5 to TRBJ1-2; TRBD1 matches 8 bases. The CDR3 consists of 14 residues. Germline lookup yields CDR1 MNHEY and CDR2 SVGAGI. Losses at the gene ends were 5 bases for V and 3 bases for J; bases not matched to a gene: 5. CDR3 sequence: CASSRGQGHYGYTF. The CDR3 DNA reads TGTGCCAGCAGTCGTGGACAGGGACACTATGGCTACACCTTC.

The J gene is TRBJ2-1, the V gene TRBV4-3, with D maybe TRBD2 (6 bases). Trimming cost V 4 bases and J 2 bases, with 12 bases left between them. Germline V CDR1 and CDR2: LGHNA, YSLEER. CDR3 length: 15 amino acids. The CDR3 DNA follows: TGCGCCAGCAGCCCCGGGACTCCCCCCTACAATGAGCAGTTCTTC. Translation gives CASSPGTPPYNEQFF.

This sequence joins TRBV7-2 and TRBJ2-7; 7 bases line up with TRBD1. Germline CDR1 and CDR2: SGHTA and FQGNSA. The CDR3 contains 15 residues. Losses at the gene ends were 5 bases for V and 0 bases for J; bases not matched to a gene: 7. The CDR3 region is CASSIPGTASYEQYF. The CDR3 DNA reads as TGTGCCAGCAGCATCCCCGGGACAGCCTCCTACGAGCAGTACTTC.

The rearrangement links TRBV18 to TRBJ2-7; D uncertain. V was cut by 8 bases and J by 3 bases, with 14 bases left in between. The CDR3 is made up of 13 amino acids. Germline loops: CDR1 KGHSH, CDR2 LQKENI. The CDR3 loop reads CASAQSEHYEQYF. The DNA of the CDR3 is TGTGCCAGCGCACAGAGCGAACACTACGAGCAGTACTTC. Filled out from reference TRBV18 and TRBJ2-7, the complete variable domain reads NAGVMQNPRHLVRRRGQEARLRCSPMKGHSHVYWYRQLPEEGLKFMVYLQKENIIDESGMPKERFSAEFPKEGPSILRIQQVVRGDSAAYFCASAQSEHYEQYFGPGTRLTVT.

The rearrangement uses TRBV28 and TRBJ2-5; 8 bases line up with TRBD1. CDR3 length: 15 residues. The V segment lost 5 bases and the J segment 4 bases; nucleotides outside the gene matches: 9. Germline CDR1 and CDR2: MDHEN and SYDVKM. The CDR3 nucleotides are TGTGCCAGCAGTGCCGGACAGGGAAAGACAGAGACCCAGTACTTC. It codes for CASSAGQGKTETQYF.

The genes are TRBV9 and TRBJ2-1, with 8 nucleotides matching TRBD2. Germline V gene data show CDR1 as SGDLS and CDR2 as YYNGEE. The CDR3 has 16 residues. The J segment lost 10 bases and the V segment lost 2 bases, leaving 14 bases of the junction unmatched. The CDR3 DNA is TGTGCCAGCAGCGTCGGCGGACTAGCCTCAGATGTAGAGCAGTTCTTC. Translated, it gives CASSVGGLASDVEQFF.

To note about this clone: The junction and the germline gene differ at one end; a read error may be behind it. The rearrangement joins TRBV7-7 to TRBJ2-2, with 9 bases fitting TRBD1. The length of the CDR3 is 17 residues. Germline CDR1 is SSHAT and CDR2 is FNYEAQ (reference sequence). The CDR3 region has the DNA TGTGCTAGCAGCCCCCCGGGACAGGGTTTTCAGGCCGGGGAGCTGTTTTTT. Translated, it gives CASSPPGQGFQAGELFF. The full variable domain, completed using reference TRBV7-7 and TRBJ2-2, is GAGVSQSPRYKVTKRGQDVTLRCDPISSHATLYWYQQALGQGPEFLTYFNYEAQPDKSGLPSDRFSAERPEGSISTLTIQRTEQRDSAMYRCASSPPGQGFQAGELFFGEGSRLTVL.

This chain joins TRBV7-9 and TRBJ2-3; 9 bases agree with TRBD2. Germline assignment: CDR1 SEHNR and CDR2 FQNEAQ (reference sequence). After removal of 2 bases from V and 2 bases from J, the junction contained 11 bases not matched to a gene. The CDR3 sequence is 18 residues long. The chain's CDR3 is CASSLKAGGPAYTDTQYF. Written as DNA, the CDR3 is TGTGCCAGCAGCTTAAAGGCGGGAGGGCCGGCTTACACAGATACGCAGTATTTT.

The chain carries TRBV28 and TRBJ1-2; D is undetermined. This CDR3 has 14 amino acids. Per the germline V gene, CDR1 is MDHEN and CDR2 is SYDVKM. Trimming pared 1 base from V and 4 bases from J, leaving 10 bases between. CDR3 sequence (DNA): TGTGCCAGCAGTTTATCCCGGGAGCCCTATGGCTACACCTTC. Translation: CASSLSREPYGYTF.

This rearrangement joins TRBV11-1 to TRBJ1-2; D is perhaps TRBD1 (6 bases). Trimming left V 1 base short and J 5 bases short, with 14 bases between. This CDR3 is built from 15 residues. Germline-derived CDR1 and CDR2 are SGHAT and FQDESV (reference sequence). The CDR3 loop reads CASSLDAGAGYGYTF. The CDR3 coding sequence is TGTGCCAGCAGCTTAGACGCGGGGGCTGGATATGGCTACACCTTC.

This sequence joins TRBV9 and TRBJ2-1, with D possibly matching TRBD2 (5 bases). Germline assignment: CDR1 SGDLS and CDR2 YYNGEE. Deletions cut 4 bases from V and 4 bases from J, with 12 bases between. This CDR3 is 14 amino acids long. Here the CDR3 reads CASSSASTYNEQFF. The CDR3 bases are TGTGCCAGCAGCAGTGCTAGCACATACAATGAGCAGTTCTTC.

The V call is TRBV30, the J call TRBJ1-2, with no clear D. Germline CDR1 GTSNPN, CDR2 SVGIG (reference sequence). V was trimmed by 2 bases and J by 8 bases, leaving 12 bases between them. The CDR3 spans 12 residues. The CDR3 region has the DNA TGTGCCTGGAGTTTGGGCTCGGGGGGCTACACCTTC. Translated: CAWSLGSGGYTF.

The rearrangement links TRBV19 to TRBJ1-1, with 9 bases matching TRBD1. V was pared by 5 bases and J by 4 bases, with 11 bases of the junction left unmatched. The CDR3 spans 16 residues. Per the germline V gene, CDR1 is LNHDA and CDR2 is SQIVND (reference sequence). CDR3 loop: CASSSQAGTGTTEAFF. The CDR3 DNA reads TGTGCCAGTAGTTCTCAGGCCGGGACAGGGACCACTGAAGCTTTCTTT.

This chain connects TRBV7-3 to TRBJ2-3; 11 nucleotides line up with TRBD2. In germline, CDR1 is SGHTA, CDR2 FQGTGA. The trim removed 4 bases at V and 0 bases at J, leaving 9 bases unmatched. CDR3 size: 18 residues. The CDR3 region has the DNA TGTGCCAGCAGCTCGGGACTAGCGGAATTCGCGAGCACAGATACGCAGTATTTT. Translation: CASSSGLAEFASTDTQYF. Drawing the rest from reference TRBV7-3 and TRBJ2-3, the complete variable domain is GAGVSQTPSNKVTEKGKYVELRCDPISGHTALYWYRQSLGQGPEFLIYFQGTGAADDSGLPNDRFFAVRPEGSVSTLKIQRTERGDSAVYLCASSSGLAEFASTDTQYFGPGTRLTVL.

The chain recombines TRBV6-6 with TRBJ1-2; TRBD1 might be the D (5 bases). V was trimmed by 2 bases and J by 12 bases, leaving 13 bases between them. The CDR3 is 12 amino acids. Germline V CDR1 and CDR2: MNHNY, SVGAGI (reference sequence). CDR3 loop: CASSYPGTSHTF. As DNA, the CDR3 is TGTGCCAGCAGTTACCCGGGGACTTCCCACACCTTC.